These 25 T cell receptor beta chains originate from one sample sequenced in a study of control samples from healthy donors and cancer patients. Only in-frame clones appear in the TCRdb table, and some are missing; sequencing was by immunoSEQ multiplex PCR. The sample lists approximately 94,000 clones, roughly nine tenths occurring once. Input material: blood. These receptors all stem from a woman between 45 and 60 years old in good health.

V and J are TRBV9 and TRBJ2-5, with no clear D. V lost 5 bases and J lost 7, with 18 bases in between. The CDR3 runs to 14 residues. Germline values: CDR1 SGDLS, CDR2 YYNGEE. CDR3 nucleotide sequence: TGTGCCAGCAGGAAAGGCGCCGTCCGTGGGACCCAGTACTTC. As protein: CASRKGAVRGTQYF.

CDR3 bases: TGTGCCAGCAGTTCGAGGGGGATTTGGGGGTACGAGCAGTACGTC. This translates into CASSSRGIWGYEQYV. This chain links TRBV27 with TRBJ2-7, with D tentatively TRBD1 (6 bases). The V end lost 4 bases, the J end lost 4 bases, and 17 bases lay between the germline ends. Germline loops: CDR1 MNHEY, CDR2 SMNVEV (reference sequence). The CDR3 is 15 residues long.

The chain has TRBV15 and TRBJ2-7, with D perhaps matching TRBD1 or TRBD2 (5 bases each). The V gene lost 5 bases and the J gene lost 1 base, with 15 bases spanning the gap. Germline assignment: CDR1 LNHNV and CDR2 YYDKDF (reference sequence). The CDR3 runs to 15 residues. CDR3 protein: CATSSRGAVSYEQYF. The CDR3 DNA follows: TGTGCCACCAGCTCCCGGGGCGCGGTATCCTACGAGCAGTACTTC.

The V call is TRBV30, the J call TRBJ2-2; unclear D gene. CDR3 length equals 14 residues. Germline V CDR1 and CDR2: GTSNPN, SVGIG (reference sequence). V was trimmed by 3 bases and J by 4 bases, leaving 12 bases between them. CDR3 region: CAWRGPASTGELFF. Written as DNA, the CDR3 is TGTGCCTGGAGGGGCCCTGCGAGCACCGGGGAGCTGTTTTTT.

The genes are TRBV18 and TRBJ2-5; 11 bases fit TRBD2. This CDR3 has 15 amino acids. V was clipped by 3 bases and J by 5 bases; unmatched bases: 5. CDR1 KGHSH and CDR2 LQKENI come from the germline V gene. CDR3 residues: CASSPITSGSETQYF. DNA of the CDR3: TGTGCCAGCTCACCCATTACTAGCGGGAGTGAGACCCAGTACTTC.

On this clone itself: In the same sample, other DNA sequences code for this CDR3. The chain employs TRBV19 and TRBJ1-1, with 7 bases fitting TRBD1. Germline loops: CDR1 LNHDA, CDR2 SQIVND (reference sequence). V shed 5 bases, J shed 4 bases, and the junction held 7 bases outside the gene matches. This CDR3 region has 14 residues. The CDR3, as DNA: TGTGCCAGTAGTGTACAGGGGCGAGGCACTGAAGCTTTCTTT. Translation gives CASSVQGRGTEAFF.

This chain joins TRBV3-1 (or the pseudogene TRBV3-2) and TRBJ1-5, with D possibly TRBD1 on 6 matching bases. V gave up 8 bases and J gave up 4 bases, with 15 bases separating them. CDR1 LGHDT and CDR2 YNNKEL come from the germline V gene (reference sequence). The CDR3 is 14 residues long. CDR3 region: CASGSRGQNQPQHF. The DNA of the CDR3 is TGTGCCAGCGGCTCAAGGGGACAAAATCAGCCCCAGCATTTT.

The chain joins TRBV3-1 (or the pseudogene TRBV3-2) to TRBJ1-6; D may be TRBD1 (5 bases). CDR3 length: 15 amino acids. Trimming took off 3 bases at V and 7 bases at J, with 13 bases between the two ends. Germline CDR1 reads LGHDT; CDR2 reads YNNKEL (reference sequence). The DNA of the CDR3 is TGTGCCAGCAGCCAGGGAACGGGGGGAAATTCACCCCTCCACTTT. It is translated as CASSQGTGGNSPLHF.

This clone was observed a handful of times. V is TRBV9 and J is TRBJ2-1; D gene ambiguous. Between the trimmed V and J ends, which lost 0 bases and 5 bases, there was a span of 9 bases. This CDR3 contains 14 residues. From germline, CDR1 is SGDLS and CDR2 YYNGEE. In DNA, the CDR3 is TGTGCCAGCAGCGTAGTCGGCAGTGACAATGAGCAGTTCTTC. Encoded protein: CASSVVGSDNEQFF. Full variable domain (remainder filled in from reference TRBV9 and TRBJ2-1): DSGVTQTPKHLITATGQRVTLRCSPRSGDLSVYWYQQSLDQGLQFLIQYYNGEERAKGNILERFSAQQFPDLHSELNLSSLELGDSALYFCASSVVGSDNEQFFGPGTRLTVL.

The rearrangement links TRBV7-8 to TRBJ1-2; D possibly corresponds to TRBD1 (5 bases). Between the trimmed V and J ends, which lost 5 bases and 2 bases, there was a span of 9 bases. Germline V CDR1 and CDR2: SGHVS, FQNEAQ. The CDR3 has 13 residues. In DNA form, the CDR3 reads TGTGCCAGCAGCAACCGACAGAACTATGGCTACACCTTC. This encodes CASSNRQNYGYTF.

V gene TRBV6-2 or TRBV6-3 combines with J gene TRBJ1-5, with 9 bases fitting TRBD1. V lost 4 bases to trimming and J lost 0 bases; unmatched junction nucleotides: 7. The germline V gene encodes CDR1 MNHEY and CDR2 SVGEGT. This CDR3 has 17 residues. CDR3 in amino acids: CASSSTGTGTSNQPQHF. The CDR3 DNA reads as TGTGCCAGCAGTTCCACCGGGACAGGGACTAGCAATCAGCCCCAGCATTTT.

In nucleotides, the CDR3 is TGTGCCAGCAGCTTTTCGACGGTCCTCTCTGGGGCCAACGTCCTGACTTTC. It codes for CASSFSTVLSGANVLTF. The V and J genes are TRBV7-2 and TRBJ2-6; D not certain. Germline V gene sequence: CDR1 SGHTA, CDR2 FQGNSA. There are 17 residues in the CDR3. V was shortened by 3 bases and J by 0 bases, with 12 bases between the two germline ends. Complete variable domain (other parts from reference TRBV7-2 and TRBJ2-6): GAGVSQSPSNKVTEKGKDVELRCDPISGHTALYWYRQSLGQGLEFLIYFQGNSAPDKSGLPSDRFSAERTGGSVSTLTIQRTQQEDSAVYLCASSFSTVLSGANVLTFGAGSRLTVL.

The chain has TRBV24-1 and TRBJ2-7, with 8 bases identical to TRBD1. V gave up 12 bases and J gave up 7 bases; unmatched junction bases: 16. Germline loops: CDR1 KGHDR, CDR2 SFDVKD. This CDR3 has 14 residues. The CDR3 nucleotides read TGTGCCCCCTCGCGGACAGGGACCTACGGAGAGCAGTACGTC. It codes for CAPSRTGTYGEQYV.

This rearrangement joins TRBV4-1 to TRBJ1-3; 9 bases line up with TRBD1. The CDR3 is made up of 17 amino acids. The junction had 9 bases not matched to a gene; V was cut back by 3 bases and J by 3 bases. CDR1 and CDR2 from the germline V gene are MGHRA and YSYEKL. CDR3 nucleotide sequence: TGCGCCAGCAGCCACGGGAGGACAGGGGATTTTGGAAACACCATATATTTT. It is translated as CASSHGRTGDFGNTIYF.

The chain links TRBV7-3 to TRBJ1-2; TRBD1 might be the D (5 bases). The CDR3 has 15 residues. V dropped 3 bases and J dropped 3 bases, with 14 bases sitting between them. The germline V gene encodes CDR1 SGHTA and CDR2 FQGTGA. The CDR3 loop reads CASSLDAQGHYGYTF. For the CDR3, the DNA is TGTGCCAGCAGCTTGGACGCCCAGGGTCACTATGGCTACACCTTC.

This chain joins TRBV9 and TRBJ2-3, with 8 bases fitting TRBD1. The germline V gene has CDR1 SGDLS and CDR2 YYNGEE. The CDR3 is made up of 14 amino acids. Trimming at V came to 4 bases and at J to 1 base, leaving 2 bases not matched to a gene. The CDR3, as DNA: TGTGCCAGCAGCCCAGGGGGCGGCACAGATACGCAGTATTTT. This gives the protein CASSPGGGTDTQYF.

The chain carries TRBV9 and TRBJ2-3; no definite D call. Germline V gene data show CDR1 as SGDLS and CDR2 as YYNGEE. The CDR3 has 15 residues. V was clipped by 2 bases and J by 1 base, with 11 bases between them. The CDR3: CASSVGPQGTDTQYF. The CDR3 DNA reads TGTGCCAGCAGCGTTGGCCCCCAGGGCACAGATACGCAGTATTTT.

V gene TRBV4-1 combines with J gene TRBJ2-7, with 7 bases identical to TRBD2. J lost 2 bases, V lost 0 bases, and 7 bases had no gene match. The germline gives CDR1 MGHRA, CDR2 YSYEKL. The CDR3 has 16 residues. DNA of the CDR3: TGCGCCAGCAGCCAAGAACCCAGCGGGGCCCCCTACGAGCAGTACTTC. Residues: CASSQEPSGAPYEQYF.

The V gene is TRBV4-3, the J gene TRBJ2-7; TRBD2 agrees at 8 bases. The CDR3 has 15 residues. Germline trimming cut 3 bases from V and 6 bases from J; bases unmatched to any gene: 10. CDR1 is LGHNA and CDR2 is YSLEER in the germline V gene. CDR3 sequence reads: CASSQSTGGSAEQYV. CDR3 sequence (DNA): TGCGCCAGCAGCCAGAGCACGGGAGGGAGCGCCGAGCAGTACGTC.

This sequence joins TRBV20-1 and TRBJ2-3; no clear D gene. This CDR3 has 11 residues. CDR1 DFQATT and CDR2 SNEGSKA come from the germline V gene (reference sequence). This CDR3 reads CSLESTDTQYF. CDR3 coding DNA: TGCAGCTTAGAGAGCACAGATACGCAGTATTTT.

As for this clone: Sequence at one end of the junction differs from germline and may be a read error. The chain carries TRBV3-1 (or the pseudogene TRBV3-2) and TRBJ2-3, with TRBD2 matching over 8 bases. The CDR3 consists of 17 residues. Germline values: CDR1 LGHDT, CDR2 YNNKEL (reference sequence). The CDR3 loop reads CATSRTGGRGLLDTQYF. The CDR3 DNA sequence: TGTGCCACCAGCCGGACGGGGGGGAGGGGCCTTTTGGATACGCAGTATTTT.

The chain links TRBV4-1 to TRBJ2-1; 8 nucleotides match TRBD2. The trim removed 3 bases at V and 5 bases at J, leaving 12 bases unmatched. The germline V gene has CDR1 MGHRA and CDR2 YSYEKL. The CDR3 consists of 17 residues. This CDR3 is CASSHPASGSTHNEQFF. CDR3 DNA: TGCGCCAGCAGCCACCCAGCAAGCGGGAGTACCCACAATGAGCAGTTCTTC.

CDR3 sequence reads: CASSGSMGHTEAFF. CDR3 DNA: TGTGCCAGCAGCGGCTCCATGGGGCACACTGAAGCTTTCTTT. The chain uses TRBV7-9 and TRBJ1-1, with D possibly being TRBD1 (5 bases). Germline CDR1 reads SEHNR; CDR2 reads FQNEAQ (reference sequence). The CDR3 contains 14 residues. The germline V and J ends were trimmed by 5 bases and 3 bases, with 13 bases remaining between them.

The genes are TRBV7-3 and TRBJ2-3; D possibly matches TRBD1 or TRBD2 (5 bases each). The CDR3 has 13 residues. The germline gives CDR1 SGHTA, CDR2 FQGTGA. V was trimmed by 5 bases and J by 8 bases, leaving 14 bases between them. This CDR3 is CASSQGIEGTQYF. CDR3 DNA: TGTGCCAGCAGCCAGGGAATAGAGGGTACGCAGTATTTT.

The chain carries TRBV5-8 and TRBJ1-2, with D unresolved. Trimming took off 0 bases at V and 8 bases at J, with 14 bases between the two ends. The CDR3 is 14 amino acids. Germline V gives CDR1 SGHTS, CDR2 YDEGEE. In DNA form, the CDR3 reads TGTGCCAGCAGCTTGGAGGCAGGAAGAGGGGGCTACACCTTC. Translating gives CASSLEAGRGGYTF. Combining the CDR3 with reference TRBV5-8 and TRBJ1-2 gives the whole variable domain EAGVTQSPTHLIKTRGQQATLRCSPISGHTSVYWYQQALGLGLQFLLWYDEGEERNRGNFPPRFSGRQFPNYSSELNVNALELEDSALYLCASSLEAGRGGYTFGSGTRLTVV.